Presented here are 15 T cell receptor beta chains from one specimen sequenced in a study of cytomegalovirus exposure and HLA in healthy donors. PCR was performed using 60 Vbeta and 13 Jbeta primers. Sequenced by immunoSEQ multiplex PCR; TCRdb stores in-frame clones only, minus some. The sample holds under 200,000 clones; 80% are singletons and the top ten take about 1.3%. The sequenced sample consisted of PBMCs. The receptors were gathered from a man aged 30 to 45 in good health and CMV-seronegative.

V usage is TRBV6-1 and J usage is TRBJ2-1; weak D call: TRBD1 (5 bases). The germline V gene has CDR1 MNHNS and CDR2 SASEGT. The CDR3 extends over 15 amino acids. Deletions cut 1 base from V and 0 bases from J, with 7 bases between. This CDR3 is CASSEGRASYNEQFF. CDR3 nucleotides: TGTGCCAGCAGTGAAGGCAGGGCCTCCTACAATGAGCAGTTCTTC.

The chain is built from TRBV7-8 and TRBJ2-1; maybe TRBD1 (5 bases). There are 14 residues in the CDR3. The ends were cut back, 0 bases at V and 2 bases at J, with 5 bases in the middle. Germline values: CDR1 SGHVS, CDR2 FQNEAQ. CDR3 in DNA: TGTGCCAGCAGCTTAGCGGACACCTACAATGAGCAGTTCTTC. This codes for CASSLADTYNEQFF.

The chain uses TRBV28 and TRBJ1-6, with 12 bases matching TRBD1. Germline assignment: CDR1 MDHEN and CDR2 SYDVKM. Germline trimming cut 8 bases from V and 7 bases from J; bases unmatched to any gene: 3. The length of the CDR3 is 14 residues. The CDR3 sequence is CASVGTGGNSPLHF. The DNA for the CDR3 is TGTGCCAGCGTAGGGACAGGGGGCAATTCACCCCTCCACTTT.

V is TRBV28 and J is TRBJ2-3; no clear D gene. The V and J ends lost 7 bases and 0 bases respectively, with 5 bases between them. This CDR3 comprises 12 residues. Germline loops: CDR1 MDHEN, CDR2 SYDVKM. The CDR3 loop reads CASTSSTDTQYF. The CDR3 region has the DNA TGTGCCAGCACCTCCAGCACAGATACGCAGTATTTT.

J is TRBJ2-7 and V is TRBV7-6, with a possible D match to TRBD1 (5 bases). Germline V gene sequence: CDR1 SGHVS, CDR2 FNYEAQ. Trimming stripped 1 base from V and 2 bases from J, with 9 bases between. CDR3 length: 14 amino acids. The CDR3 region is CASSLGAGPYEQYF. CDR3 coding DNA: TGTGCCAGCAGCTTAGGGGCAGGGCCCTACGAGCAGTACTTC.

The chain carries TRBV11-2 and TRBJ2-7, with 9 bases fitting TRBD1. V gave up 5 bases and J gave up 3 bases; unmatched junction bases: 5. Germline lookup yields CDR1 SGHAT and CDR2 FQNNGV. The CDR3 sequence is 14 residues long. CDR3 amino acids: CASSLQGAIYEQYF. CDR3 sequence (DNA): TGTGCCAGCAGCCTACAGGGGGCCATCTACGAGCAGTACTTC. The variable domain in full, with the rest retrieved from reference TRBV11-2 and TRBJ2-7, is EAGVAQSPRYKIIEKRQSVAFWCNPISGHATLYWYQQILGQGPKLLIQFQNNGVVDDSQLPKDRFSAERLKGVDSTLKIQPAKLEDSAVYLCASSLQGAIYEQYFGPGTRLTVT.

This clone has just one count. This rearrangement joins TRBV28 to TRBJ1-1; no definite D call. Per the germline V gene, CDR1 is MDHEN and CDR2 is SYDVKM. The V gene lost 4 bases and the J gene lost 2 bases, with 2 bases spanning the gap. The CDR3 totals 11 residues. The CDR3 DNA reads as TGTGCCAGCAGTTCTAACACTGAAGCTTTCTTT. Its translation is CASSSNTEAFF.

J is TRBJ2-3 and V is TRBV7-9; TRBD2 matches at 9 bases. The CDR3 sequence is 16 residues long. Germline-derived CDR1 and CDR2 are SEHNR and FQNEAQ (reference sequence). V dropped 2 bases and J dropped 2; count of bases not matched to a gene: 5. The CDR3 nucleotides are TGTGCCAGCAGCTTACGACTAGCGGAGGACACAGATACGCAGTATTTT. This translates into CASSLRLAEDTDTQYF.

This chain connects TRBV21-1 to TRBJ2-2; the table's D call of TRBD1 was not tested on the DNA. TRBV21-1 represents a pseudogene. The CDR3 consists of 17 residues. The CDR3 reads CASTPTRNRANTGELFF. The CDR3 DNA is TGTGCCAGCACCCCAACGAGGAACAGGGCGAACACCGGGGAGCTGTTTTTT.

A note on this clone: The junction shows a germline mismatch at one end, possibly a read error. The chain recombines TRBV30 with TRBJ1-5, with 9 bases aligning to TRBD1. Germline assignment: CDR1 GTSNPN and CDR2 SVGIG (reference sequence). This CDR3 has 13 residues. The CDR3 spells CAWSPLGGTGKNF. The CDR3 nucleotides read TGTGCCTGGAGTCCCCTTGGTGGGACAGGGAAGAATTTT.

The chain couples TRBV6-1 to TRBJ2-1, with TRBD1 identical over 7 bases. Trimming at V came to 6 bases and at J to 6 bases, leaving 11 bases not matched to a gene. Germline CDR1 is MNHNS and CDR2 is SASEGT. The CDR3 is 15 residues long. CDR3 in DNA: TGTGCCAGCAGACCTGGACAGGCTTTCGTCAATGAGCAGTTCTTC. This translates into CASRPGQAFVNEQFF.

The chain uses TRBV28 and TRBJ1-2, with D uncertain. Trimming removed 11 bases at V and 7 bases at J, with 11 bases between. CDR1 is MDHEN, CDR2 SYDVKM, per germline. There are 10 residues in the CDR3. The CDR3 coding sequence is TGTGCCGCCGAGTCGGTTGGCTACACCTTC. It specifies CAAESVGYTF.

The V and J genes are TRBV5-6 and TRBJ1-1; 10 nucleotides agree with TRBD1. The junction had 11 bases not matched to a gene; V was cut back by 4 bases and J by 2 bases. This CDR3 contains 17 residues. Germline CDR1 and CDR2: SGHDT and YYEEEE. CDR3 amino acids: CASSPGTGVTLNTEAFF. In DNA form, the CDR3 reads TGTGCCAGCAGCCCGGGGACAGGGGTTACCCTAAACACTGAAGCTTTCTTT.

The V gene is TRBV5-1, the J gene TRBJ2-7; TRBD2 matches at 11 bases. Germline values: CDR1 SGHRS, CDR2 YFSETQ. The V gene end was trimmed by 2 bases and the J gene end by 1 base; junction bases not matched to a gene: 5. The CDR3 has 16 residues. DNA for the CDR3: TGCGCCAGCAGCTTTTTGTGGACTAGCGGGTCCTACGAGCAGTACTTC. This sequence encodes CASSFLWTSGSYEQYF.

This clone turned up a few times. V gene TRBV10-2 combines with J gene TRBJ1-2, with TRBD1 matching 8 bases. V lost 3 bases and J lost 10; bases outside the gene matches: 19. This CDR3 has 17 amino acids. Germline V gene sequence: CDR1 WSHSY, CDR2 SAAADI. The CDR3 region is CASSDPGQGLPAINYTF. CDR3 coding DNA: TGCGCCAGCAGTGATCCCGGACAGGGACTTCCTGCTATCAACTACACCTTC.